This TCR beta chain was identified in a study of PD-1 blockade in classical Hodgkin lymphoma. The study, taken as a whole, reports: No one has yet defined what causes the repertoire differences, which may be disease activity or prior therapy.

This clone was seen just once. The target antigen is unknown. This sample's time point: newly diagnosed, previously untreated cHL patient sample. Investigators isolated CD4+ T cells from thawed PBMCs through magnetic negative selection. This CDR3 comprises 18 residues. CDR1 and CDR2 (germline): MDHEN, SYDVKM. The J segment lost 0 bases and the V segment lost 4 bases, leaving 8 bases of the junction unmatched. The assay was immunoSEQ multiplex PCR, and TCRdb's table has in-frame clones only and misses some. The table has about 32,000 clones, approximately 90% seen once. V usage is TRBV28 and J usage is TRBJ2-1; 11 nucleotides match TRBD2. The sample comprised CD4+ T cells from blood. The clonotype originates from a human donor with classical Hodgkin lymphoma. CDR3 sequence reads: CASSSNRLAGSSYNEQFF. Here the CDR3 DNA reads TGTGCCAGCAGTTCCAATAGACTAGCGGGAAGCTCCTACAATGAGCAGTTCTTC.